Listed below are T cell receptor beta chains from one sample, sequenced in a study of blood T cell repertoires in COVID-19. Generated by immunoSEQ multiplex PCR, the TCRdb table keeps only in-frame clones and is missing some. The sample has 80,000 to 100,000 clones; 80% to 90% are singletons. The sample was peripheral blood. These receptors all stem from a woman at least 80 years old with acute or convalescent COVID-19. Both conserved end residues are part of each CDR3. D genes are given only for firm matches. Clone size, where shown, is once, few, many, or a class for clones that have expanded.

once,TRBV12-5,TRBJ2-3,TRBD1,TGTGCTAGTGGTTCCCGACAGGGGTTAGATACGCAGTATTTT,CASGSRQGLDTQYF
NA,TRBV6-2/TRBV6-3,TRBJ2-5,NA,TGTGCCAGCAGTTACTCGAAGGCGGGCGACCAAGAGACCCAGTACTTC,CASSYSKAGDQETQYF
NA,TRBV27,TRBJ1-5,NA,TGTGCCAGCAGTCTAACCCCAGGAGGGCCAAGGTCTTCCCAGCATTTT,CASSLTPGGPRSSQHF
few,TRBV5-8,TRBJ1-5,TRBD1,TGTGCCAGCAGCTTGAGGGGACAGGGGGCCCAGCCCCAGCATTTT,CASSLRGQGAQPQHF
NA,TRBV28,TRBJ1-5,TRBD1,TGTGCCAGCAGTGTGACAGGGGGCCGGCGGGCTAAGCATTTT,CASSVTGGRRAKHF
few,TRBV20-1,TRBJ1-1,TRBD1,TGCAGTGCCGTTGGACAGGGGGAGGCTTTCTTT,CSAVGQGEAFF
NA,TRBV4-2,TRBJ2-1,TRBD2,TGTGCCAGCAGCCTTAGCGGGGCCGAGCAGTTCTTC,CASSLSGAEQFF
NA,TRBV9,TRBJ1-3,NA,TGTGCCAGCAGCGTAGACGGGACAAACTCTGGAAACACCATATATTTT,CASSVDGTNSGNTIYF
NA,TRBV5-8,TRBJ2-5,TRBD2,TGTGCCAGCAGCTTTGGGGGGGAAGAGACCCAGTACTTC,CASSFGGEETQYF
NA,TRBV6-4,TRBJ2-3,NA,TGTGCCAGCAGTGACGGGCGGGGTGGCACAGATACGCAGTATTTT,CASSDGRGGTDTQYF
NA,TRBV20-1,TRBJ1-1,NA,TGCAGTGCTAGTTCCCTGGGGCGGTTGAACACTGAAGCTTTCTTT,CSASSLGRLNTEAFF
once,TRBV7-3,TRBJ2-3,NA,TGTGCCAGCAGGTACAGAGTCAGCACAGATACGCAGTATTTT,CASRYRVSTDTQYF
NA,TRBV3-1/TRBV3-2,TRBJ2-5,TRBD2,TGTGCCAGCAGACCCGGACTAGCGGGGGGCCTCCAAGAGACCCAGTACTTC,CASRPGLAGGLQETQYF
once,TRBV9,TRBJ2-2,TRBD2,TGTGCCAGCAGCGTAGCCCTAGCGGGGAACGTCGGGGAGCTGTTTTTT,CASSVALAGNVGELFF